One sample yielded the 25 T cell receptor beta chains listed below, sequenced in a study of blood T cell repertoires in COVID-19. Clones were sequenced by immunoSEQ multiplex PCR, and TCRdb holds only the in-frame ones, with some missing. There are over 100,000 clones in the sample; about 89% occur only once, and roughly 4.3% lies in the top ten. Sequenced input: peripheral blood. These receptors came from a man aged 55 to 70 with COVID-19, enrolled during active disease.

The gene calls are TRBV6-2 or TRBV6-3 and TRBJ2-2; D is uncertain. The CDR3 runs 15 residues. Germline loops: CDR1 MNHEY, CDR2 SVGEGT. The V end was cut by 2 bases, the J end by 7 bases, with 14 bases between. The CDR3 sequence is CASSYAPLSSGELFF. In DNA form, the CDR3 reads TGTGCCAGCAGTTACGCCCCACTTAGCAGCGGGGAGCTGTTTTTT.

V is TRBV18 and J is TRBJ2-5, with 13 bases matching TRBD2. Germline V CDR1 and CDR2: KGHSH, LQKENI. Losses at the gene ends were 3 bases for V and 2 bases for J; bases not matched to a gene: 3. The CDR3 length is 16 residues. The CDR3 sequence: CASSPPGLAGQETQYF. For the CDR3, the DNA is TGTGCCAGCTCACCGCCGGGACTAGCGGGGCAAGAGACCCAGTACTTC.

The chain uses TRBV14 and TRBJ2-7; D might be TRBD2 (5 bases). Germline V lookup: CDR1 SGHDN, CDR2 FVKESK. The CDR3 consists of 13 residues. V lost 8 bases, J lost 5 bases, and 16 bases lay in between. CDR3 sequence (DNA): TGTGCCAGCGCAAGAGGACTTGGGAACGAGCAGTACTTC. Amino acid sequence: CASARGLGNEQYF.

In this sample, this clone turned up once. Within the sample, other DNA sequences also encode this same CDR3. V and J are TRBV28 and TRBJ1-2; no firm D call. The CDR3 has 13 amino acids. The V end was cut by 2 bases, the J end by 0 bases, with 4 bases between. Germline V gives CDR1 MDHEN, CDR2 SYDVKM. CDR3 protein: CASSLVANYGYTF. Here the CDR3 DNA reads TGTGCCAGCAGTTTAGTAGCTAACTATGGCTACACCTTC.

CDR3 sequence: CATSGGLYNQPQHF. In DNA, the CDR3 is TGTGCCACCAGTGGGGGGCTATACAATCAGCCCCAGCATTTT. V usage is TRBV24-1 and J usage is TRBJ1-5; D possibly corresponds to TRBD1 (6 bases). Germline values: CDR1 KGHDR, CDR2 SFDVKD. The V and J ends lost 5 bases and 3 bases respectively, with 10 bases between them. The CDR3 runs 14 residues.

V usage is TRBV5-8 and J usage is TRBJ2-7; TRBD1 aligns across 9 bases. The CDR3 is made up of 15 amino acids. CDR1 and CDR2 from the germline V gene are SGHTS and YDEGEE. Unmatched junction bases numbered 11, after V lost 5 bases and J lost 5 bases. The CDR3 nucleotides read TGTGCCAGCAGTCTTACCGGGACAGGGCTACACGAGCAGTACTTC. This translates into CASSLTGTGLHEQYF. Using reference TRBV5-8 and TRBJ2-7 for the parts outside the CDR3, the full variable domain is EAGVTQSPTHLIKTRGQQATLRCSPISGHTSVYWYQQALGLGLQFLLWYDEGEERNRGNFPPRFSGRQFPNYSSELNVNALELEDSALYLCASSLTGTGLHEQYFGPGTRLTVT.

The chain's CDR3 is CASSRSGGEEKLFF. Written as DNA, the CDR3 is TGTGCCAGCAGCCGGTCGGGAGGGGAAGAAAAACTGTTTTTT. This chain uses TRBV11-2 with TRBJ1-4; D is perhaps TRBD1 (5 bases). Germline CDR1 SGHAT, CDR2 FQNNGV. CDR3 length: 14 amino acids. Trimming took 5 bases from V and 8 from J, leaving 15 bases between them.

This chain uses TRBV30 with TRBJ2-7; 13 bases line up with TRBD2. The CDR3 spans 15 residues. V dropped 5 bases and J dropped 1; count of bases not matched to a gene: 5. In germline, CDR1 is GTSNPN, CDR2 SVGIG (reference sequence). This CDR3 is CAWARTSGGSYEQYF. DNA for the CDR3: TGTGCCTGGGCAAGGACTAGCGGGGGTTCCTACGAGCAGTACTTC.

The chain combines TRBV14 with TRBJ2-7; perhaps TRBD1 as D (6 bases). Germline loops: CDR1 SGHDN, CDR2 FVKESK. Trimming removed 0 bases from V and 4 bases from J, with 16 bases in between. The CDR3 runs 16 residues. This CDR3 reads CASSQDLSGARYEQYF. The CDR3 region has the DNA TGTGCCAGCAGCCAAGATCTGTCAGGGGCGAGGTACGAGCAGTACTTC.

The chain is built from TRBV6-2 or TRBV6-3 and TRBJ1-3; D is uncertain. Trimming stripped 2 bases from V and 3 bases from J, with 11 bases between. CDR1 and CDR2 (germline): MNHEY, SVGEGT. The CDR3 consists of 15 residues. CDR3 in amino acids: CASSYLGGFGNTIYF. The DNA for the CDR3 is TGTGCCAGCAGTTACCTCGGAGGCTTTGGAAACACCATATATTTT.

The table lists this clone with a count of one. This chain connects TRBV4-1 to TRBJ1-4, with 7 bases that match TRBD1. The CDR3 is 15 amino acids. Germline values: CDR1 MGHRA, CDR2 YSYEKL. The V gene end was trimmed by 0 bases and the J gene end by 7 bases; junction bases not matched to a gene: 5. CDR3 in DNA: TGCGCCAGCAGCCAAGAGGGGACAGAGCCTGAAAAACTGTTTTTT. Its protein is CASSQEGTEPEKLFF.

The chain links TRBV11-2 to TRBJ1-6; D call uncertain. This CDR3 region has 14 residues. V lost 1 base to trimming and J lost 13 bases, with 14 bases between them. CDR1 and CDR2 from the germline V gene are SGHAT and FQNNGV. As DNA, the CDR3 is TGTGCCAGCAGCTTAGGGCAGCGATATACCCCCCTCCACTTT. It yields the protein CASSLGQRYTPLHF.

The genes are TRBV6-6 and TRBJ1-3; the match to TRBD1 covers 9 bases. V lost 6 bases to trimming and J lost 2 bases; unmatched junction nucleotides: 11. The germline gives CDR1 MNHNY, CDR2 SVGAGI (reference sequence). The length of the CDR3 is 17 residues. The CDR3 here is CASSRGTGTTTGNTIYF. In nucleotides, the CDR3 is TGTGCCAGCAGCCGAGGGACAGGGACTACCACTGGAAACACCATATATTTT.

Comment on this clone: At the DNA level, this CDR3 is encoded by other sequences in the same sample as well. This chain uses TRBV7-2 with TRBJ1-2, with 10 bases fitting TRBD1. Trimming took 1 base from V and 5 from J; bases not matched to a gene: 4. CDR3 length: 15 residues. CDR1 is SGHTA, CDR2 FQGNSA, per germline. CDR3 nucleotide sequence: TGTGCCAGCAGCTTAGGGACAGGGGGTGGGTATGGCTACACCTTC. Translated, it gives CASSLGTGGGYGYTF.

This rearrangement joins TRBV6-2 or TRBV6-3 to TRBJ1-1; the match to TRBD1 covers 7 bases. After removal of 7 bases from V and 6 bases from J, the junction contained 8 bases not matched to a gene. The length of the CDR3 is 13 residues. Germline lookup yields CDR1 MNHEY and CDR2 SVGEGT. The CDR3, as DNA: TGTGCCAGCACCCCGACAGGGAGAGCTGAAGCTTTCTTT. Its translation is CASTPTGRAEAFF.

The CDR3 coding sequence is TGTGCCAGCAGCCTAGGGCAGGGGGCGAGTTTGGGTGGCTACACCTTC. Translation: CASSLGQGASLGGYTF. The chain links TRBV7-3 to TRBJ1-2, with 8 bases that match TRBD1. CDR1 is SGHTA, CDR2 FQGTGA, per germline. The J segment lost 7 bases and the V segment lost 5 bases, leaving 15 bases of the junction unmatched. This CDR3 contains 16 residues.

This rearrangement joins TRBV7-8 to TRBJ1-5; D may be TRBD1 (5 bases). V was pared by 4 bases and J by 0 bases, with 13 bases between. This CDR3 region has 16 residues. CDR1 is SGHVS and CDR2 is FQNEAQ in the germline V gene. The DNA for the CDR3 is TGTGCCAGCAGCTCCCTCCAGGGACTTAGCAATCAGCCCCAGCATTTT. Residues: CASSSLQGLSNQPQHF.

V usage is TRBV6-5 and J usage is TRBJ1-3; D might be TRBD1 (5 bases). The germline V gene has CDR1 MNHEY and CDR2 SVGAGI. The CDR3 consists of 15 residues. The V end was cut by 0 bases, the J end by 0 bases, with 6 bases between. CDR3 sequence (DNA): TGTGCCAGCAGTTACTCGGGGGGCTCTGGAAACACCATATATTTT. Translating it yields CASSYSGGSGNTIYF.

V is TRBV19 and J is TRBJ2-7, with 8 positions matching TRBD1. The CDR3 sequence is 15 residues long. The V gene's germline CDR1 is LNHDA and CDR2 SQIVND (reference sequence). V lost 5 bases, J lost 1 base, and 7 bases stayed unmatched. CDR3 DNA sequence: TGTGCCAGTAGTTACACAGGACAGGGATCCTACGAGCAGTACTTC. It yields the protein CASSYTGQGSYEQYF.

This chain joins TRBV19 and TRBJ1-5; D possibly corresponds to TRBD1 (6 bases). With 1 base removed from V and 3 bases from J, the gap between germline ends came to 10 bases. The CDR3 extends over 15 amino acids. Per the germline V gene, CDR1 is LNHDA and CDR2 is SQIVND (reference sequence). The CDR3 loop reads CASSIGTAHNQPQHF. The CDR3 nucleotides are TGTGCCAGTAGTATAGGGACAGCTCACAATCAGCCCCAGCATTTT.

The CDR3 DNA is TGTGCCAGTAGACCGACAGGGGTCCAAGAGACCCAGTACTTC. The encoded protein is CASRPTGVQETQYF. The chain recombines TRBV19 with TRBJ2-5, with 8 nucleotides matching TRBD1. J gave up 1 base and V 6 bases, and 4 bases lay outside the gene matches. The CDR3 length is 14 residues. The V gene's germline CDR1 is LNHDA and CDR2 SQIVND (reference sequence).

This chain joins TRBV11-2 and TRBJ1-1; D unclear. V gave up 1 base and J gave up 5 bases, with 11 bases separating them. This CDR3 region has 14 residues. From germline, CDR1 is SGHAT and CDR2 FQNNGV. CDR3 sequence: CASSLGSQRTEAFF. The CDR3 DNA sequence: TGTGCCAGCAGCTTAGGCAGCCAGAGGACTGAAGCTTTCTTT.

This clone occurred once. The V gene is TRBV5-1, the J gene TRBJ2-1; D might be TRBD1 (5 bases). CDR3 length: 15 amino acids. Germline V CDR1 and CDR2: SGHRS, YFSETQ. V gave up 0 bases and J gave up 0 bases, with 7 bases separating them. CDR3 in amino acids: CASSLDRSSYNEQFF. The CDR3 DNA reads as TGCGCCAGCAGCTTGGACAGGAGCTCCTACAATGAGCAGTTCTTC.

This clone was picked up one time. V usage is TRBV30 and J usage is TRBJ1-3, with D unresolved. The CDR3 is 15 amino acids. CDR1 is GTSNPN and CDR2 is SVGIG in the germline V gene (reference sequence). Trimming removed 2 bases at V and 0 bases at J, with 11 bases between. The CDR3 DNA sequence: TGTGCCTGGAGTCGGCCAGGCTTCTCTGGAAACACCATATATTTT. It yields the protein CAWSRPGFSGNTIYF.

This chain links TRBV29-1 with TRBJ1-2, with 7 nucleotides matching TRBD1. The CDR3 length is 12 residues. With 6 bases clipped from V and 7 bases from J, the junction kept 8 bases outside the gene matches. Germline V lookup: CDR1 SQVTM, CDR2 ANQGSEA. CDR3 loop: CSVVGTASGYTF. Here the CDR3 DNA reads TGCAGCGTAGTAGGGACAGCGTCTGGCTACACCTTC.